This passage covers 6 T cell receptor beta chains from one sample sequenced in a study of PD-1 blockade in classical Hodgkin lymphoma. Repertoires were generated with immunoSEQ multiplex PCR, while TCRdb's copy carries only in-frame clones and drops some. The sample yields 25,000 to 30,000 clones, roughly 78% seen once. The sample's time point: cycle 4 day 1 (C4D1), after 5 to 7 weeks of nivolumab. The patients all showed relapse after autologous stem cell transplantation, while their brentuximab vedotin exposure varied. Source: peripheral blood mononuclear cells (PBMCs), taken before the fourth cycle of nivolumab. These TCRs come from a human donor with classical Hodgkin lymphoma.

This chain joins TRBV19 and TRBJ2-2; D remains ambiguous. CDR1 and CDR2 from the germline V gene are LNHDA and SQIVND (reference sequence). This CDR3 spans 14 amino acids. With 3 bases removed from V and 1 base from J, the gap between germline ends came to 6 bases. Here the CDR3 reads CASSISRNTGELFF. DNA of the CDR3: TGTGCCAGTAGTATTTCCAGGAACACCGGGGAGCTGTTTTTT.

The chain uses TRBV5-1 and TRBJ2-6; tentatively, D is TRBD2 (7 bases). The CDR3 contains 19 residues. The germline V gene has CDR1 SGHRS and CDR2 YFSETQ. Trimming took off 4 bases at V and 0 bases at J, with 20 bases between the two ends. The CDR3 sequence: CASSPGGGPTSSGANVLTF. The CDR3 DNA reads TGCGCCAGCAGCCCGGGGGGCGGGCCCACCTCCTCTGGGGCCAACGTCCTGACTTTC.

This clone has a handful of counts. The chain carries TRBV9 and TRBJ1-1; D unclear. Germline V CDR1 and CDR2: SGDLS, YYNGEE. The CDR3 is 13 amino acids. The V and J ends lost 0 bases and 5 bases respectively, with 8 bases between them. The CDR3 nucleotides are TGTGCCAGCAGCGTAGTCCCGGGGACTGAAGCTTTCTTT. Protein sequence: CASSVVPGTEAFF.

The rearrangement links TRBV7-2 to TRBJ2-3; no firm D call. Germline V gene lookup returns CDR1 SGHTA and CDR2 FQGNSA. There are 11 residues in the CDR3. The germline V and J ends were trimmed by 6 bases and 2 bases, with 3 bases remaining between them. CDR3: CASRNTDTQYF. CDR3 coding DNA: TGTGCCAGCAGGAACACAGATACGCAGTATTTT.

The V and J genes are TRBV7-9 and TRBJ1-1; no clear D gene. Germline V gene lookup returns CDR1 SEHNR and CDR2 FQNEAQ (reference sequence). The CDR3 is 13 residues long. With 0 bases removed from V and 1 base from J, the gap between germline ends came to 3 bases. The CDR3 nucleotides read TGTGCCAGCAGCTTAGCAGAGAACACTGAAGCTTTCTTT. It yields the protein CASSLAENTEAFF.

The chain combines TRBV6-5 with TRBJ2-6; D is undetermined. Germline CDR1 reads MNHEY; CDR2 reads SVGAGI. The germline V and J ends were trimmed by 2 bases and 2 bases, with 10 bases remaining between them. The CDR3 length is 16 residues. The CDR3 region has the DNA TGTGCCAGCAGTTACCTGGGGTTGGCTGGGGCCAACGTCCTGACTTTC. Its protein is CASSYLGLAGANVLTF.